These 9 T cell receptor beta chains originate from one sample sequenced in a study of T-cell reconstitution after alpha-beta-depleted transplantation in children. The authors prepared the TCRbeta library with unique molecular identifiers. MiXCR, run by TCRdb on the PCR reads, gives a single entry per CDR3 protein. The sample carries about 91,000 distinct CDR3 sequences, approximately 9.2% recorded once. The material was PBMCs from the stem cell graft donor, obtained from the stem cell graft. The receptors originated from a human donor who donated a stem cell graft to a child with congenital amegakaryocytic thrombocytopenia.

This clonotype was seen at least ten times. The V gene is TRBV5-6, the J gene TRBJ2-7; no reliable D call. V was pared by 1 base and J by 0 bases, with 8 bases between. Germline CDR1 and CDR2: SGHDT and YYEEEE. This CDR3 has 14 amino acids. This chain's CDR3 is CASSLRFSSYEQYF. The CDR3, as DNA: TGTGCCAGCAGCTTGCGCTTTTCCTCCTACGAGCAGTACTTC.

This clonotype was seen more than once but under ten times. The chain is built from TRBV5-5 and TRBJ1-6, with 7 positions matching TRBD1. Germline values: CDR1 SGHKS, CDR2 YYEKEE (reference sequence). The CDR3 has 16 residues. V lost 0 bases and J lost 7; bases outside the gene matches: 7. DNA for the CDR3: TGTGCCAGCAGCTTGGCTCCAGGGACAGTAAATTCACCCCTCCACTTT. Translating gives CASSLAPGTVNSPLHF.

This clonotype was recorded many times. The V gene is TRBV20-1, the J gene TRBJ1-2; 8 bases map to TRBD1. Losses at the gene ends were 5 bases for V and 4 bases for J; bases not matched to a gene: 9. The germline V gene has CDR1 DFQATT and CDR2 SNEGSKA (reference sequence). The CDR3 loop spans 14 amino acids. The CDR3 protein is CSAGGAGGFYGYTF. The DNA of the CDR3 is TGCAGTGCTGGGGGGGCAGGGGGCTTCTATGGCTACACCTTC.

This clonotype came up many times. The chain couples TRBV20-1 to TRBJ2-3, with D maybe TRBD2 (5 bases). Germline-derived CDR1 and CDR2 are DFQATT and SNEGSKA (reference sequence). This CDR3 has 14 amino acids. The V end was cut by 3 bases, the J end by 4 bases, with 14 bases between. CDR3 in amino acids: CSARSEGMADTQYF. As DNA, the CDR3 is TGCAGTGCTAGGAGCGAGGGTATGGCAGATACGCAGTATTTT.

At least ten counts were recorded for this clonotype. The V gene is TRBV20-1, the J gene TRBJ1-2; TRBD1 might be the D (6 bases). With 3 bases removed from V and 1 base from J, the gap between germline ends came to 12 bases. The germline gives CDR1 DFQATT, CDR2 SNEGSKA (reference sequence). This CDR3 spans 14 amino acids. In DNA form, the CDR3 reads TGCAGTGCTAGGGGGGACAATCTTAACTATGGCTACACCTTC. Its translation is CSARGDNLNYGYTF.

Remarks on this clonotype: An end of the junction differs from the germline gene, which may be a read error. The CDR3 reads CSVDGQGTFAEAFF. CDR3 in DNA: TGCAGCGTTGATGGGCAGGGGACGTTCGCTGAAGCTTTCTTC. The rearrangement links TRBV29-1 to TRBJ1-1; D is perhaps TRBD1 (6 bases). This CDR3 is 14 amino acids long. Germline lookup yields CDR1 SQVTM and CDR2 ANQGSEA.

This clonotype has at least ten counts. The CDR3 DNA reads TGCAGTGCTAAACCCTGGACAGGGGGCAATCAGCCCCAGCATTTT. Translating it yields CSAKPWTGGNQPQHF. The chain carries TRBV20-1 and TRBJ1-5, with TRBD1 identical over 9 bases. The CDR3 loop spans 15 amino acids. CDR1 is DFQATT and CDR2 is SNEGSKA in the germline V gene (reference sequence). J was trimmed by 2 bases and V by 4 bases; bases with no gene match: 6.

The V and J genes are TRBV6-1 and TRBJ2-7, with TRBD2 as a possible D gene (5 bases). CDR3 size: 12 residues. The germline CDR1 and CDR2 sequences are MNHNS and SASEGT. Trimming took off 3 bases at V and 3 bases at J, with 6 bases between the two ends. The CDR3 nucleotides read TGTGCCAGCAGTGAGACTAACTACGAGCAGTACTTC. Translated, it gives CASSETNYEQYF.

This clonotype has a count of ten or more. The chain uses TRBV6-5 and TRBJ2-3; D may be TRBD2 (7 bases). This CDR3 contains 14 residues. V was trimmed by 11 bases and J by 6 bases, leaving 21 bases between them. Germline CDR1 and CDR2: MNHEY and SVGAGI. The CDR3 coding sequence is TGTGCCGTCCAATCGGGGGGCGCGGGGGATACGCAGTATTTT. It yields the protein CAVQSGGAGDTQYF.